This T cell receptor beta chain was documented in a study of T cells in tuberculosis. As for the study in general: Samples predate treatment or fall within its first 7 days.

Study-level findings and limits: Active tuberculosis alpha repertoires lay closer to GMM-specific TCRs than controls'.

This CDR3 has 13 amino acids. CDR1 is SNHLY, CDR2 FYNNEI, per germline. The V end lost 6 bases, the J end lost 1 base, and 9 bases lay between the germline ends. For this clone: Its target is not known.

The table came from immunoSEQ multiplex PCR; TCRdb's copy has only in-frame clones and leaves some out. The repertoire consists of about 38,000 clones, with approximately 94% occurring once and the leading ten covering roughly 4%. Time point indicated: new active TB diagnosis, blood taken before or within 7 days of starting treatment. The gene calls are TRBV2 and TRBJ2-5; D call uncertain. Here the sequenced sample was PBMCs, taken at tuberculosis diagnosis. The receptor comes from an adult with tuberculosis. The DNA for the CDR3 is TGTGCCAGCAGAGCCTCGAGCCAAGAGACCCAGTACTTC. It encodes CASRASSQETQYF.